The present T cell receptor beta chain was sequenced within a study of T cells after yellow fever vaccination. Whole-study context: Preparation used SMART-Seq v4 Ultra Low Input for the low-cell-number fractions. Study-level findings and limits: Abundant bulk-derived clonotypes could contaminate FACS-sorted repertoires. Post-booster samples contained most primary-vaccination clones (about 96% CD4, about 85% CD8). A weaker secondary response peaked on day 5, the primary on day 15.

The CDR3 length is 12 residues. Trimming removed 6 bases from V and 3 bases from J, with 8 bases in between. The germline V gene has CDR1 MNHEY and CDR2 SVGAGI. In TCRdb, the 5' RACE reads were re-called with MiXCR into one record per CDR3 protein. The top ten hold over 15% of the sample, which has approximately 450,000 distinct CDR3 sequences, around 19% seen once. Of note for this clonotype: Antigen specificity is unknown.

The receptor was isolated from a young man who received the YFV17D yellow fever vaccine. J is TRBJ1-1 and V is TRBV6-5, with D tentatively TRBD1 (5 bases). Material: PBMCs, obtained before the yellow fever booster vaccination. CDR3 coding DNA: TGTGCCAGCAGGAGGGACCACACTGAAGCTTTCTTT. It encodes CASRRDHTEAFF.